This T cell receptor (beta chain) emerged from a study of cytomegalovirus exposure and HLA in healthy donors. Study-wide results and caveats: The records held CMV serostatus as the only immune exposure information. In an earlier analysis, in approximately 630 donors, most V segments appeared productive either ~90% or ~30% of the time. The later analysis indicated that the majority of CMV-associated TCR beta chains appeared HLA-restricted. High sensitivity and specificity were reportedly achieved when the classifier diagnosed cytomegalovirus status.

PCR primers comprised 60 Vbeta and 13 Jbeta primers. Data came from immunoSEQ multiplex PCR; TCRdb stores just in-frame clones and leaves some out. The sample has hundreds of thousands of clones, almost 85% seen once; the top ten hold 0.5% to 0.7%. A note on this clone: What it binds is unknown.

Per the germline V gene, CDR1 is MDHEN and CDR2 is SYDVKM. Trimming cost V 6 bases and J 0 bases; bases outside gene matches: 8. The CDR3 sequence is 15 residues long. Sequences were obtained from PBMCs. The clonotype originates from a woman in her thirties or forties in good health and CMV-seronegative. The chain couples TRBV28 to TRBJ2-7, with 7 bases matching TRBD2. The CDR3: CASSPGTKTSYEQYF. CDR3 sequence (DNA): TGTGCCAGCAGCCCCGGGACTAAAACCTCCTACGAGCAGTACTTC.